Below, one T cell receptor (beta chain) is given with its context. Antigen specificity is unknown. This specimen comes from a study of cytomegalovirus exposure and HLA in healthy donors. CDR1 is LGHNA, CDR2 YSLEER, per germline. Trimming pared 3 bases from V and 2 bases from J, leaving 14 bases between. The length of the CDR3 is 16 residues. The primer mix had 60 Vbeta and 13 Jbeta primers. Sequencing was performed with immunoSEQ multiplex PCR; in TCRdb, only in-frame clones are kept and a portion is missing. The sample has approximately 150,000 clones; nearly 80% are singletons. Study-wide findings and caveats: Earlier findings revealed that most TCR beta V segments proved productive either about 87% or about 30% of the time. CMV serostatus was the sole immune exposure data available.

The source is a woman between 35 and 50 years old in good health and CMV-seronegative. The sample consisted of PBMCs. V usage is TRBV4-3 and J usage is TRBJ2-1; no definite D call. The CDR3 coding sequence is TGCGCCAGCAGCCAGACCTTAGCCTACACCTACAATGAGCAGTTCTTC. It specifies CASSQTLAYTYNEQFF.